Below, 26 T cell receptor beta chains from the same sample are listed, as sequenced in a study of blood T cell repertoires in COVID-19. Profiled with immunoSEQ multiplex PCR; TCRdb holds only in-frame clones, not every one. The sample shows 250,000 to 350,000 clones, nearly 90% of them seen only once. The specimen sequenced was PBMCs or T cells enriched from blood (not recorded which). All receptors derive from a woman aged 45 to 65 who had been exposed to COVID-19.

This chain joins TRBV2 and TRBJ1-2; no reliable D call. The CDR3 covers 12 residues. The V gene lost 3 bases and the J gene lost 7 bases, with 9 bases spanning the gap. Germline CDR1 and CDR2: SNHLY and FYNNEI. CDR3 in amino acids: CASSEIWAGYTF. CDR3 in DNA: TGTGCCAGCAGTGAGATTTGGGCTGGCTACACCTTC.

The V call is TRBV11-2, the J call TRBJ1-2, with D possibly being TRBD1 (6 bases). V lost 1 base and J 4 bases, leaving 7 bases between the germline ends. The CDR3 has 13 amino acids. CDR1 SGHAT and CDR2 FQNNGV come from the germline V gene. The CDR3 DNA reads as TGTGCCAGCAGCTTAGGGACAGCCTATGGCTACACCTTC. Translated, it gives CASSLGTAYGYTF.

The genes are TRBV28 and TRBJ1-2, with 7 bases fitting TRBD1. The CDR3 loop spans 12 amino acids. The J segment lost 3 bases and the V segment lost 9 bases, leaving 4 bases of the junction unmatched. Looked up from germline, CDR1 is MDHEN and CDR2 is SYDVKM. CDR3 nucleotides: TGTGCCAGTGAAACAGGGGACTATGGCTACACCTTC. This codes for CASETGDYGYTF.

The chain recombines TRBV4-1 with TRBJ2-7; D possibly corresponds to TRBD2 (6 bases). V lost 2 bases and J lost 7, with 18 bases in between. Germline CDR1 MGHRA, CDR2 YSYEKL. The CDR3 is 15 residues long. CDR3 nucleotide sequence: TGCGCCAGCAGCCAACCCCGGGACTCCCGTCGGGAGCAGTACTTC. It codes for CASSQPRDSRREQYF.

J is TRBJ1-3 and V is TRBV7-2; D is unresolved. With 3 bases removed from V and 0 bases from J, the gap between germline ends came to 9 bases. This CDR3 has 15 amino acids. In germline, CDR1 is SGHTA, CDR2 FQGNSA. The CDR3 loop reads CASSFTENSGNTIYF. The CDR3 nucleotides are TGTGCCAGCAGCTTCACGGAGAACTCTGGAAACACCATATATTTT.

The V and J genes are TRBV3-1 (or the pseudogene TRBV3-2) and TRBJ1-3; D uncertain. Trimming cost V 0 bases and J 4 bases, with 4 bases left between them. The CDR3 sequence is 13 residues long. From germline, CDR1 is LGHDT and CDR2 YNNKEL (reference sequence). The CDR3 region is CASSQDGGNTIYF. The CDR3 DNA reads TGTGCCAGCAGCCAAGATGGCGGAAACACCATATATTTT.

This sequence joins TRBV18 and TRBJ2-7; 10 nucleotides match TRBD1. CDR1 and CDR2 (germline): KGHSH, LQKENI. Trimming at V came to 3 bases and at J to 7 bases, leaving 12 bases not matched to a gene. The CDR3 loop spans 16 amino acids. DNA for the CDR3: TGTGCCAGCTCACCCCAGGACAGGGGGGCCGCAGGGGAGCAGTACTTC. This codes for CASSPQDRGAAGEQYF.

The sample holds a few counts of this clone. The V gene is TRBV18, the J gene TRBJ2-7; 8 bases fit TRBD1. V lost 8 bases, J lost 4 bases, and 10 bases stayed unmatched. The CDR3 runs to 14 residues. Germline values: CDR1 KGHSH, CDR2 LQKENI. The DNA for the CDR3 is TGTGCCAGCGGGGAGACAGGGGTATTATACGAGCAGTACTTC. This encodes CASGETGVLYEQYF.

The V call is TRBV5-4, the J call TRBJ1-1; 7 bases map to TRBD1. The CDR3 covers 14 residues. Looked up from germline, CDR1 is SGHNT and CDR2 is YYREEE (reference sequence). V dropped 0 bases and J dropped 4; count of bases not matched to a gene: 3. The CDR3 is CASSLADRATEAFF. The CDR3 DNA reads as TGTGCCAGCAGCTTGGCCGACAGGGCCACTGAAGCTTTCTTT.

The count of this clone is one. The V call is TRBV28, the J call TRBJ1-4; 12 bases are a match to TRBD1. Germline CDR1 reads MDHEN; CDR2 reads SYDVKM. With V trimmed by 6 bases and J by 2 bases, 10 bases remained unmatched. This CDR3 has 18 residues. For the CDR3, the DNA is TGTGCCAGCAGGGCGTTGGGACAGGGGGCGCCGACTAATGAAAAACTGTTTTTT. Its translation: CASRALGQGAPTNEKLFF.

A word on this clone: At one of its ends the junction is not consistent with the germline gene, which may arise from a read error. The gene calls are TRBV13 and TRBJ2-5; tentatively, D is TRBD2 (5 bases). The germline V gene encodes CDR1 PRHDT and CDR2 FYEKMQ (reference sequence). This CDR3 contains 13 residues. CDR3: CASSLDGRGPINF. Written as DNA, the CDR3 is TGTGCCAGCAGCTTAGACGGCAGAGGGCCCATAAACTTC.

The chain links TRBV10-3 to TRBJ1-3, with 8 bases matching TRBD1. J lost 8 bases, V lost 1 base, and 10 bases had no gene match. Germline values: CDR1 ENHRY, CDR2 SYGVKD. This CDR3 spans 16 amino acids. CDR3 sequence (DNA): TGTGCCATCAGTGAGTTCGGGGGGACAGGAGGGGACACCATATATTTT. The encoded protein is CAISEFGGTGGDTIYF.

Only a few counts were recorded for this clone. This chain links TRBV5-1 with TRBJ2-3; a weak D match, TRBD1 (5 bases). The ends were cut back, 0 bases at V and 0 bases at J, with 11 bases in the middle. The CDR3 sequence is 16 residues long. CDR1 and CDR2 (germline): SGHRS, YFSETQ. The CDR3 region is CASSLASRESTDTQYF. In nucleotides, the CDR3 is TGCGCCAGCAGCTTGGCCTCCAGGGAAAGCACAGATACGCAGTATTTT.

This chain links TRBV4-1 with TRBJ1-6; D remains unclear. Germline loops: CDR1 MGHRA, CDR2 YSYEKL. CDR3 length: 16 residues. V was clipped by 2 bases and J by 2 bases, with 10 bases between them. Here the CDR3 DNA reads TGCGCCAGCAGCCAAACGGAGGCAGCCTATAATTCACCCCTCCACTTT. Its protein product is CASSQTEAAYNSPLHF.

The V gene is TRBV7-2, the J gene TRBJ1-3; D remains ambiguous. Germline CDR1 SGHTA, CDR2 FQGNSA. This CDR3 spans 12 amino acids. The V and J ends lost 6 bases and 4 bases respectively, with 7 bases between them. The CDR3 region is CASSYSGNTIYF. CDR3 coding DNA: TGTGCCAGCAGTTACTCCGGAAACACCATATATTTT.

The chain couples TRBV5-1 to TRBJ1-3; TRBD1 matches 7 bases. There are 15 residues in the CDR3. Germline assignment: CDR1 SGHRS and CDR2 YFSETQ. With V trimmed by 5 bases and J by 4 bases, 9 bases remained unmatched. The CDR3 region is CASRLTGAGGNTIYF. The DNA for the CDR3 is TGCGCCAGCAGACTTACAGGGGCCGGGGGAAACACCATATATTTT.

The chain uses TRBV6-1 and TRBJ2-2; D is unresolved. CDR3 length: 14 amino acids. V lost 2 bases, J lost 7 bases, and 11 bases lay in between. Germline loops: CDR1 MNHNS, CDR2 SASEGT. The CDR3 protein is CASSESYDFGELFF. CDR3 nucleotide sequence: TGTGCCAGCAGTGAATCATATGACTTCGGGGAGCTGTTTTTT.

The gene calls are TRBV7-2 and TRBJ1-1; D possibly corresponds to TRBD1 (5 bases). Germline-derived CDR1 and CDR2 are SGHTA and FQGNSA. The CDR3 spans 15 residues. The V end was cut by 0 bases, the J end by 5 bases, with 13 bases between. The CDR3 sequence is CASSLAGVGKTEAFF. CDR3 DNA sequence: TGTGCCAGCAGCTTAGCAGGGGTTGGTAAAACTGAAGCTTTCTTT.

This chain joins TRBV19 and TRBJ2-3, with TRBD1 matching 8 bases. J was trimmed by 5 bases and V by 4 bases; bases with no gene match: 8. Germline lookup yields CDR1 LNHDA and CDR2 SQIVND (reference sequence). The CDR3 has 15 amino acids. DNA for the CDR3: TGTGCCAGTAGTACCGGGACAGGTCAGGGAGATACGCAGTATTTT. It translates to CASSTGTGQGDTQYF.

CDR3 sequence reads: CASSQEVTGIAKNIQYF. For the CDR3, the DNA is TGTGCCAGCAGCCAAGAAGTGACAGGGATAGCCAAAAACATTCAGTACTTC. The chain employs TRBV3-1 (or the pseudogene TRBV3-2) and TRBJ2-4; 7 positions agree with TRBD1. CDR1 is LGHDT, CDR2 YNNKEL, per germline (reference sequence). V dropped 0 bases and J dropped 0; count of bases not matched to a gene: 5. The CDR3 length is 17 residues.

The rearrangement links TRBV7-9 to TRBJ2-1; 13 bases are a match to TRBD2. The CDR3 is 16 residues long. After removal of 5 bases from V and 5 bases from J, the junction contained 6 bases not matched to a gene. Germline V CDR1 and CDR2: SEHNR, FQNEAQ (reference sequence). The CDR3 here is CASSRTSGGLNNEQFF. The CDR3 nucleotides are TGTGCCAGCAGCAGGACTAGCGGGGGTTTAAACAATGAGCAGTTCTTC.

The chain links TRBV30 to TRBJ2-2, with 7 bases that match TRBD1. V lost 3 bases and J lost 7; bases outside the gene matches: 14. The CDR3 loop spans 16 amino acids. CDR1 and CDR2 (germline): GTSNPN, SVGIG (reference sequence). CDR3 coding DNA: TGTGCCTGGAGGCGAACAGGGGCCCAAATAGTCGGGGAGCTGTTTTTT. Amino acid sequence: CAWRRTGAQIVGELFF. The full variable domain, its missing parts supplied by reference TRBV30 and TRBJ2-2, is SQTIHQWPATLVQPVGSPLSLECTVEGTSNPNLYWYRQAAGRGLQLLFYSVGIGQISSEVPQNLSASRPQDRQFILSSKKLLLSDSGFYLCAWRRTGAQIVGELFFGEGSRLTVL.

The chain joins TRBV25-1 to TRBJ2-1, with 9 bases lining up with TRBD1. Germline V gene data show CDR1 as MGHDK and CDR2 as SYGVNS. The CDR3 consists of 15 residues. With 4 bases clipped from V and 8 bases from J, the junction kept 9 bases outside the gene matches. The CDR3 DNA is TGTGCCAGCAGTGTTCCGGGACAGGGATTCGATGAGCAGTTCTTC. Translating gives CASSVPGQGFDEQFF.

This clone was picked up a small number of times. This chain uses TRBV7-9 with TRBJ1-5, with D uncertain. In germline, CDR1 is SEHNR, CDR2 FQNEAQ (reference sequence). CDR3 size: 15 residues. Trimming removed 5 bases from V and 6 bases from J, with 17 bases in between. The CDR3 loop is CASSPKGSLSQPQHF. For the CDR3, the DNA is TGTGCCAGCAGCCCGAAAGGGAGCCTCAGTCAGCCCCAGCATTTT.

The J gene is TRBJ2-3, the V gene TRBV28, with 11 bases matching TRBD2. J was trimmed by 5 bases and V by 6 bases; bases with no gene match: 10. In germline, CDR1 is MDHEN, CDR2 SYDVKM. The CDR3 consists of 16 residues. As DNA, the CDR3 is TGTGCCAGCAGCCTCGTTTTAGCGGGGGGGCGAGATACGCAGTATTTT. Encoded protein: CASSLVLAGGRDTQYF. Drawing the rest from reference TRBV28 and TRBJ2-3, the complete variable domain is DVKVTQSSRYLVKRTGEKVFLECVQDMDHENMFWYRQDPGLGLRLIYFSYDVKMKEKGDIPEGYSVSREKKERFSLILESASTNQTSMYLCASSLVLAGGRDTQYFGPGTRLTVL.

The chain carries TRBV4-1 and TRBJ2-7, with D maybe TRBD2 (5 bases). CDR1 is MGHRA, CDR2 YSYEKL, per germline. Deletions cut 0 bases from V and 4 bases from J, with 7 bases between. There are 13 residues in the CDR3. CDR3 loop: CASSQESGYEQYF. The DNA of the CDR3 is TGCGCCAGCAGCCAAGAAAGCGGTTACGAGCAGTACTTC.